One sample yielded the 11 T cell receptor beta chains listed below, sequenced in a study of T cells after yellow fever vaccination. TCRdb passed the 5' RACE reads through MiXCR, listing each CDR3 protein once. The sample lists hundreds of thousands of distinct CDR3 sequences; 9% to 15% were seen once. The sample here was PBMCs, taken on the day of the yellow fever booster vaccination. The receptors were sampled from a man aged 25 to 40 who received the YFV17D yellow fever vaccine.

This clonotype appeared a few times. This chain connects TRBV12-3 or TRBV12-4 to TRBJ2-4; TRBD2 agrees at 9 bases. The CDR3 covers 15 residues. V shed 5 bases and J 8 bases; nucleotides not matched to a gene: 10. The CDR3 here is CASSPPSGGLDIQYF. CDR3 coding DNA: TGTGCCAGCAGTCCCCCCAGCGGGGGGTTGGACATTCAGTACTTC.

V usage is TRBV29-1 and J usage is TRBJ1-1; 9 bases match TRBD1. This CDR3 comprises 11 residues. V shed 8 bases, J shed 8 bases, and the junction held 6 bases outside the gene matches. The germline CDR1 and CDR2 sequences are SQVTM and ANQGSEA. This CDR3 is CSLEQGAEAFF. CDR3 DNA sequence: TGCAGCTTAGAACAGGGGGCAGAAGCTTTCTTT.

This clonotype appeared once. One end of the junction varies from germline; a read error may be responsible. The chain is built from TRBV5-3 and TRBJ2-7; no definite D call. TRBV5-3 is identified as an open reading frame with a role that is uncertain. CDR3 length: 14 amino acids. The CDR3 loop is CAIASGLLSFEQYF. CDR3 DNA sequence: TGTGCCATCGCCTCCGGGCTCCTTTCCTTCGAGCAGTACTTC.

The chain carries TRBV28 and TRBJ1-5; 8 bases are a match to TRBD1. The CDR3 sequence is 16 residues long. J gave up 6 bases and V 4 bases, and 11 bases lay outside the gene matches. Germline-derived CDR1 and CDR2 are MDHEN and SYDVKM. CDR3 nucleotide sequence: TGTGCCAGCAGTTACCTGACAGGGGAAAGGGGTCAGCCCCAGCATTTT. This sequence encodes CASSYLTGERGQPQHF.

The CDR3 DNA reads TGTGCCAGCACCTCCCGGGACCGTCTTAACTATGGCTACACCTTC. It yields the protein CASTSRDRLNYGYTF. The V call is TRBV2, the J call TRBJ1-2; D possibly corresponds to TRBD1 (5 bases). Trimming cost V 7 bases and J 1 base, with 16 bases left between them. Looked up from germline, CDR1 is SNHLY and CDR2 is FYNNEI. This CDR3 comprises 15 residues. Together with reference TRBV2 and TRBJ1-2, the CDR3 gives the full variable domain: EPEVTQTPSHQVTQMGQEVILRCVPISNHLYFYWYRQILGQKVEFLVSFYNNEISEKSEIFDDQFSVERPDGSNFTLKIRSTKLEDSAMYFCASTSRDRLNYGYTFGSGTRLTVV.

This clonotype appeared many times. The gene calls are TRBV6-5 and TRBJ2-2, with TRBD2 matching over 8 bases. The CDR3 loop spans 16 amino acids. Germline CDR1 and CDR2: MNHEY and SVGAGI. V gave up 5 bases and J gave up 7 bases; unmatched junction bases: 12. The CDR3: CASSHETSVVGGELFF. In DNA form, the CDR3 reads TGTGCCAGCAGTCACGAGACTAGCGTCGTAGGCGGGGAGCTGTTTTTT.

This chain uses TRBV6-5 with TRBJ1-4, with 12 nucleotides matching TRBD1. CDR3 size: 15 residues. CDR1 is MNHEY, CDR2 SVGAGI, per germline. Trimming cost V 0 bases and J 12 bases; bases outside gene matches: 5. The CDR3 reads CASSYSGTGGFELFF. The DNA for the CDR3 is TGTGCCAGCAGTTACTCCGGGACAGGGGGCTTTGAACTGTTTTTT.

The sample holds a few counts of this clonotype. The rearrangement joins TRBV11-2 to TRBJ2-5; 12 bases are shared with TRBD2. V was clipped by 4 bases and J by 5 bases; unmatched bases: 17. Germline V gene lookup returns CDR1 SGHAT and CDR2 FQNNGV. The CDR3 extends over 19 amino acids. The CDR3, as DNA: TGTGCCAGCAGCTCCCTGGGGGCTAGCGGGAGGGCCCTCGGGGAGACCCAGTACTTC. Translating it yields CASSSLGASGRALGETQYF.

This clonotype has a handful of counts. The V gene is TRBV27, the J gene TRBJ1-2; D ambiguous. Trimming shortened V by 2 bases and J by 0 bases, and 10 bases separated the two germline ends. From germline, CDR1 is MNHEY and CDR2 SMNVEV (reference sequence). The CDR3 runs 15 residues. The CDR3 nucleotides are TGTGCCAGCAGTTTAGAGGGCAGGCCTAACTATGGCTACACCTTC. This encodes CASSLEGRPNYGYTF.

This clonotype was counted only a few times. The chain is built from TRBV5-1 and TRBJ2-1; 7 bases line up with TRBD1. The CDR3 sequence is 15 residues long. Germline assignment: CDR1 SGHRS and CDR2 YFSETQ. V gave up 5 bases and J gave up 6 bases; unmatched junction bases: 11. CDR3 residues: CASRIQVTGANEQFF. The CDR3 coding sequence is TGCGCCAGCAGAATACAGGTCACAGGGGCCAATGAGCAGTTCTTC.

The chain joins TRBV29-1 to TRBJ2-1, with no clear D. CDR1 is SQVTM and CDR2 is ANQGSEA in the germline V gene. The CDR3 is 12 residues long. V dropped 8 bases and J dropped 7 bases, with 15 bases sitting between them. The CDR3 loop reads CSQNDWKNEQFF. CDR3 sequence (DNA): TGCAGCCAGAATGACTGGAAAAATGAGCAGTTCTTC.